The 10 T cell receptor beta chains presented below share a single source sample, sequenced in a study of blood T cell repertoires in COVID-19. The protocol was immunoSEQ multiplex PCR, while the TCRdb copy is restricted to in-frame clones and leaves out a portion. Of about 150,000 clones in the sample, 70% to 90% were seen once. The specimen was peripheral blood. These TCRs come from a man in his sixties with acute or convalescent COVID-19.

The V gene is TRBV6-5, the J gene TRBJ2-3, with TRBD1 matching 10 bases. Losses at the gene ends were 5 bases for V and 5 bases for J; bases not matched to a gene: 7. The CDR3 is made up of 15 amino acids. Germline loops: CDR1 MNHEY, CDR2 SVGAGI. As DNA, the CDR3 is TGTGCCAGCAGTCTGGGGGACAGGGGTCAAGATACGCAGTATTTT. Encoded protein: CASSLGDRGQDTQYF.

The rearrangement joins TRBV30 to TRBJ1-1; D not certain. The V gene lost 2 bases and the J gene lost 10 bases, with 11 bases spanning the gap. Germline CDR1 is GTSNPN and CDR2 is SVGIG (reference sequence). The CDR3 is 11 residues long. This chain's CDR3 is CAWSNGRGAFF. CDR3 in DNA: TGTGCCTGGAGTAACGGGCGGGGAGCTTTCTTT.

The chain combines TRBV19 with TRBJ1-2; TRBD1 matches at 7 bases. Germline lookup yields CDR1 LNHDA and CDR2 SQIVND (reference sequence). This CDR3 spans 14 amino acids. V dropped 2 bases and J dropped 3; count of bases not matched to a gene: 3. The CDR3 DNA reads as TGTGCCAGTAGTATAACAGGGGACGACTATGGCTACACCTTC. Translation: CASSITGDDYGYTF.

The chain carries TRBV6-5 and TRBJ2-1; weak D call: TRBD1 (6 bases). The V end lost 0 bases, the J end lost 6 bases, and 9 bases lay between the germline ends. Germline loops: CDR1 MNHEY, CDR2 SVGAGI. The CDR3 has 14 amino acids. The CDR3 protein is CASSYSRGGNEQFF. The CDR3 region has the DNA TGTGCCAGCAGTTACTCGAGAGGGGGCAATGAGCAGTTCTTC.

CDR3 in amino acids: CATSGQVGNQPQHF. CDR3 nucleotide sequence: TGTGCCACCAGCGGACAAGTGGGCAATCAGCCCCAGCATTTT. The V call is TRBV24-1, the J call TRBJ1-5; D possibly corresponds to TRBD1 (5 bases). Germline V lookup: CDR1 KGHDR, CDR2 SFDVKD. This CDR3 region has 14 residues. Trimming removed 7 bases from V and 2 bases from J, with 11 bases in between.

J is TRBJ2-6 and V is TRBV19; the match to TRBD1 covers 12 bases. Germline assignment: CDR1 LNHDA and CDR2 SQIVND (reference sequence). Trimming at V came to 6 bases and at J to 0 bases, leaving 9 bases not matched to a gene. This CDR3 contains 19 residues. The CDR3 here is CASSLGQGASYSGANVLTF. For the CDR3, the DNA is TGTGCCAGTAGCCTGGGACAGGGGGCTTCATACTCTGGGGCCAACGTCCTGACTTTC. The variable domain in full, with the rest retrieved from reference TRBV19 and TRBJ2-6, is DGGITQSPKYLFRKEGQNVTLSCEQNLNHDAMYWYRQDPGQGLRLIYYSQIVNDFQKGDIAEGYSVSREKKESFPLTVTSAQKNPTAFYLCASSLGQGASYSGANVLTFGAGSRLTVL.

The chain carries TRBV2 and TRBJ2-2; D is possibly TRBD1 (5 bases). Trimming pared 9 bases from V and 4 bases from J, leaving 15 bases between. The CDR3 consists of 14 residues. Germline CDR1 is SNHLY and CDR2 is FYNNEI. The CDR3: CAREQGRLTGELFF. DNA for the CDR3: TGTGCCAGGGAGCAGGGCAGACTCACCGGGGAGCTGTTTTTT.

The CDR3 loop is CASSQAARTGSYEQYF. Here the CDR3 DNA reads TGCGCCAGCAGCCAAGCAGCCCGGACTGGATCCTACGAGCAGTACTTC. This rearrangement joins TRBV4-1 to TRBJ2-7, with D possibly being TRBD2 (5 bases). Germline V gene lookup returns CDR1 MGHRA and CDR2 YSYEKL. This CDR3 has 16 amino acids. Trimming removed 1 base from V and 1 base from J, with 14 bases in between.

The V gene is TRBV30, the J gene TRBJ1-2, with no clear D. CDR3 size: 13 residues. The V end was cut by 3 bases, the J end by 3 bases, with 11 bases between. Germline assignment: CDR1 GTSNPN and CDR2 SVGIG (reference sequence). The CDR3 DNA follows: TGTGCCTGGAGGGGCTATATTGACTATGGCTACACCTTC. Its protein product is CAWRGYIDYGYTF. Drawing the rest from reference TRBV30 and TRBJ1-2, the complete variable domain is SQTIHQWPATLVQPVGSPLSLECTVEGTSNPNLYWYRQAAGRGLQLLFYSVGIGQISSEVPQNLSASRPQDRQFILSSKKLLLSDSGFYLCAWRGYIDYGYTFGSGTRLTVV.

In DNA form, the CDR3 reads TGTGCCAGCAGCTCCGGGACGTTCGGGGGGGCCCAGTACTTC. Amino acid sequence: CASSSGTFGGAQYF. V usage is TRBV5-4 and J usage is TRBJ2-5, with 8 bases fitting TRBD2. J lost 9 bases, V lost 3 bases, and 10 bases had no gene match. The CDR3 extends over 14 amino acids. Germline assignment: CDR1 SGHNT and CDR2 YYREEE (reference sequence).